A selection of T cell receptor beta chains follows, all from one sample in a study of T cells in Graves' hyperthyroidism and ophthalmopathy. TCRdb analysed the multiplex PCR reads with MiXCR anew, one entry per CDR3 protein. The sample lists about 720,000 distinct CDR3 sequences; about 19% were seen once. The source material was blood. The receptors shown here come from a woman aged 45-60 years with Graves' hyperthyroidism that later progressed to Graves' ophthalmopathy. Each CDR3 is given with its conserved first and last residue. The order of the fields is J gene, D gene, clone size, V gene, CDR3 protein, CDR3 DNA. D genes are given only for firm matches. A row's size may be missing; if present it is once, few, many or a size class.

TRBJ1-4 | - | - | TRBV9 | CASSVGNRANEKLFF | TGTGCCAGCAGCGTAGGTAACAGAGCTAATGAAAAACTGTTTTTT
TRBJ2-3 | - | many | TRBV2 | CASSWGGATDTQYF | TGTGCCAGCAGTTGGGGGGGGGCCACAGATACGCAGTATTTT
TRBJ2-5 | - | many | TRBV10-3 | CAISDTVGSETQYF | TGTGCCATCAGTGATACGGTGGGTTCGGAGACCCAGTACTTC
TRBJ2-1 | TRBD2 | many | TRBV7-3 | CASSASGGSYNEQFF | TGTGCCAGCAGCGCTAGCGGGGGCTCCTACAATGAGCAGTTCTTC
TRBJ2-5 | - | once | TRBV7-9 | CASSQQGPGETQYF | TGTGCCAGCAGCCAACAAGGTCCTGGGGAGACCCAGTACTTC
TRBJ1-1 | TRBD1 | many | TRBV20-1 | CSAHLGQGQGTEAFF | TGCAGTGCCCACCTTGGACAGGGACAAGGCACTGAAGCTTTCTTT
TRBJ2-7 | - | - | TRBV3-1 | CASSQALRFEQYF | TGTGCCAGCAGCCAAGCTCTCCGGTTCGAGCAGTACTTC
TRBJ2-2 | - | - | TRBV7-6 | CASSRDSQPNTGELFF | TGTGCCAGCAGCCGTGACAGTCAACCGAACACCGGGGAGCTGTTTTTT
TRBJ2-1 | TRBD1 | many | TRBV11-2 | CASTLNRGTYNEQFF | TGTGCCAGCACCCTCAACAGGGGCACCTACAATGAGCAGTTCTTC
TRBJ2-3 | TRBD1 | many | TRBV7-6 | CASGTTGDTDTQYF | TGTGCCAGCGGAACGACAGGGGACACAGATACGCAGTATTTT
TRBJ2-2 | TRBD1 | - | TRBV10-3 | CAISEDGTVNTGELFF | TGTGCCATCAGTGAGGATGGGACAGTTAACACCGGGGAGCTGTTTTTT
TRBJ1-2 | - | few | TRBV6-1 | CASSEIVGGYGYTF | TGTGCCAGCAGTGAAATTGTGGGGGGCTATGGCTACACCTTC
TRBJ1-1 | TRBD1 | many | TRBV3-1 | CASSQGGQTNTEAFF | TGTGCCAGCAGCCAAGGGGGACAGACGAACACTGAAGCTTTCTTT
TRBJ1-2 | - | few | TRBV7-9 | CASSEDGRSYGYTF | TGTGCCAGCAGCGAGGACGGGAGGAGCTATGGCTACACCTTC
TRBJ1-5 | - | many | TRBV3-1 | CASSQDIRHQPQHF | TGTGCCAGCAGCCAAGATATAAGACATCAGCCCCAGCATTTT
TRBJ1-5 | - | - | TRBV6-1 | CASSEALGLNQPQHF | TGTGCCAGCAGTGAAGCTCTGGGGCTCAATCAGCCCCAGCATTTT
TRBJ2-5 | - | many | TRBV3-1 | CASSQGLDIETQYF | TGTGCCAGCAGCCAAGGTCTAGATATTGAGACCCAGTACTTC
TRBJ2-4 | - | many | TRBV30 | CAWSGGGIQYF | TGTGCCTGGTCCGGGGGCGGCATTCAGTACTTC
TRBJ2-1 | TRBD1 | few | TRBV6-1 | CASSYRTGGYNEQFF | TGTGCCAGCAGTTATAGGACAGGGGGCTACAATGAGCAGTTCTTC
TRBJ2-3 | - | many | TRBV18 | CASSPRDGSTDTQYF | TGTGCCAGCTCACCCCGGGACGGGAGCACAGATACGCAGTATTTT
TRBJ1-3 | - | - | TRBV6-1 | CASSRQATGNTIYF | TGTGCCAGCAGTCGACAGGCGACTGGAAACACCATATATTTT
TRBJ2-6 | TRBD1 | many | TRBV6-2/TRBV6-3 | CASSPTGGGGANVLTF | TGTGCCAGCAGTCCCACAGGGGGCGGTGGGGCCAACGTCCTGACTTTC
TRBJ2-3 | TRBD1 | - | TRBV6-6 | CASSYRQGGDTQYF | TGTGCCAGCAGTTATCGACAGGGTGGAGATACGCAGTATTTT